These 19 T cell receptor beta chains originate from one sample sequenced in a study of HIV-infected children after antiretroviral therapy interruption. RNA-based 3' RACE libraries used unique molecular identifiers. A single record per CDR3 protein comes from TCRdb applying MiXCR to the 3' RACE reads. Among 90,000 or so distinct CDR3 sequences listed, around 6.9% were seen once. Treatment meaning: PENTA 11 planned treatment interruption arm or continuous ART arm. Here the sequenced sample was CD45RA+ CD4+ T cells from PBMCs, pooled from several time points, taken from a donor given antiretroviral therapy, either interrupted or continuous. Subset denoted: naive CD4+ CD45RA+ CD45RO- T cells. Receptors originate from a pool of human donors with HIV.

This clonotype appeared many times. The chain couples TRBV15 to TRBJ1-1, with 12 positions matching TRBD1. CDR1 LNHNV and CDR2 YYDKDF come from the germline V gene (reference sequence). CDR3 length: 16 amino acids. V lost 5 bases and J lost 5; bases outside the gene matches: 9. CDR3 loop: CATSAGTGGFRTEAFF. Written as DNA, the CDR3 is TGTGCCACCAGCGCCGGGACAGGGGGCTTTAGGACTGAAGCTTTCTTT. Full variable domain (rest looked up from reference TRBV15 and TRBJ1-1): DAMVIQNPRYQVTQFGKPVTLSCSQTLNHNVMYWYQQKSSQAPKLLFHYYDKDFNNEADTPDNFQSRRPNTSFCFLDIRSPGLGDTAMYLCATSAGTGGFRTEAFFGQGTRLTVV.

This clonotype was picked up many times. The chain uses TRBV13 and TRBJ1-3, with 10 bases identical to TRBD1. The ends lost 6 bases at V and 2 bases at J; junction bases unmatched: 4. Germline-derived CDR1 and CDR2 are PRHDT and FYEKMQ (reference sequence). CDR3 length equals 15 residues. The CDR3 loop reads CASRSGTGAGNTIYF. The CDR3, as DNA: TGTGCCAGCAGGTCCGGGACAGGGGCTGGAAACACCATATATTTT.

This clonotype was seen many times. CDR3 protein: CASSPRTGTSADNEQFF. The CDR3 region has the DNA TGTGCCAGCAGCCCACGTACCGGGACTAGCGCAGACAATGAGCAGTTCTTC. The chain employs TRBV7-8 and TRBJ2-1; 10 positions match TRBD2. The CDR3 runs to 17 residues. J lost 5 bases, V lost 5 bases, and 12 bases had no gene match. CDR1 is SGHVS, CDR2 FQNEAQ, per germline.

This chain links TRBV25-1 with TRBJ2-1; D is uncertain. The V end was cut by 6 bases, the J end by 6 bases, with 9 bases between. This CDR3 has 12 amino acids. The germline CDR1 and CDR2 sequences are MGHDK and SYGVNS. The CDR3 DNA sequence: TGTGCCAGCAGCTATGACTTCAATGAGCAGTTCTTC. Translating it yields CASSYDFNEQFF.

This clonotype was recorded at least ten times. The chain recombines TRBV18 with TRBJ1-1; D is ambiguous. Between the trimmed V and J ends, which lost 4 bases and 1 base, there was a span of 10 bases. CDR1 is KGHSH and CDR2 is LQKENI in the germline V gene. The CDR3 has 14 residues. Here the CDR3 DNA reads TGTGCCAGCTCACTTCCGACGGAGAACACTGAAGCTTTCTTT. Protein sequence: CASSLPTENTEAFF.

This clonotype has ten or more counts. This chain links TRBV29-1 with TRBJ1-1; the D gene is possibly TRBD1 (6 bases). V was pared by 3 bases and J by 2 bases, with 7 bases between. CDR1 is SQVTM, CDR2 ANQGSEA, per germline. The CDR3 has 12 residues. The CDR3: CSVDRGNTEAFF. CDR3 DNA sequence: TGCAGCGTTGACAGGGGAAACACTGAAGCTTTCTTT.

This clonotype showed up many times. V gene TRBV5-6 combines with J gene TRBJ2-4; D is undetermined. The length of the CDR3 is 16 residues. Trimming took 5 bases from V and 0 from J, leaving 15 bases between them. Germline CDR1 SGHDT, CDR2 YYEEEE. The CDR3 DNA reads as TGTGCCAGCAGTTTTTTAGGAAGGCTAGCCAAAAACATTCAGTACTTC. Translation gives CASSFLGRLAKNIQYF.

V and J are TRBV11-2 and TRBJ2-7, with D uncertain. From germline, CDR1 is SGHAT and CDR2 FQNNGV. The CDR3 runs 14 residues. Trimming removed 1 base from V and 3 bases from J, with 10 bases in between. CDR3 DNA sequence: TGTGCCAGCAGCTTAGCCCTCACTCTCTACGAGCAGTACTTC. It translates to CASSLALTLYEQYF.

Many counts were recorded for this clonotype. The V call is TRBV28, the J call TRBJ1-2; possible D gene TRBD1, 6 bases. Trimming shortened V by 6 bases and J by 6 bases, and 11 bases separated the two germline ends. The CDR3 totals 12 residues. Germline V gene sequence: CDR1 MDHEN, CDR2 SYDVKM. The CDR3 sequence: CASSPSGDGYTF. In DNA form, the CDR3 reads TGTGCCAGCAGCCCTTCAGGGGATGGCTACACCTTC.

This clonotype was seen repeatedly, ten times or more. V gene TRBV20-1 combines with J gene TRBJ2-7; D unresolved. CDR1 DFQATT and CDR2 SNEGSKA come from the germline V gene (reference sequence). V lost 4 bases, J lost 0 bases, and 10 bases lay in between. The CDR3 runs 13 residues. CDR3 sequence: CSATDGSSYEQYF. CDR3 DNA: TGCAGTGCTACTGACGGCAGCTCCTACGAGCAGTACTTC.

The table lists this clonotype with many counts. The rearrangement joins TRBV6-1 to TRBJ2-7; 7 bases are shared with TRBD1. The germline V gene has CDR1 MNHNS and CDR2 SASEGT. Losses at the gene ends were 5 bases for V and 4 bases for J; bases not matched to a gene: 8. This CDR3 is 14 amino acids long. The CDR3 DNA reads as TGTGCCAGCAGTCGGTCCGGGACAGAGTACGAGCAGTACTTC. It is translated as CASSRSGTEYEQYF.

This clonotype was recorded many times. Here the CDR3 reads CASSKGLSDGEQFF. CDR3 in DNA: TGTGCCAGCAGCAAAGGGCTTAGCGACGGTGAGCAGTTCTTC. V usage is TRBV21-1 and J usage is TRBJ2-1. TRBV21-1 is marked as a pseudogene. This CDR3 region has 14 residues.

This clonotype was recorded at least ten times. This chain connects TRBV12-3 or TRBV12-4 to TRBJ1-2; TRBD1 agrees at 7 bases. Losses at the gene ends were 2 bases for V and 5 bases for J; bases not matched to a gene: 8. The CDR3 totals 15 residues. The CDR3 sequence is CASSLTVGTAYGYTF. The DNA for the CDR3 is TGTGCCAGCAGTTTAACCGTCGGGACAGCATATGGCTACACCTTC.

This clonotype was counted at least ten times. The J gene is TRBJ2-7, the V gene TRBV6-5, with 8 bases lining up with TRBD2. The germline CDR1 and CDR2 sequences are MNHEY and SVGAGI. This CDR3 spans 16 amino acids. With 0 bases clipped from V and 0 bases from J, the junction kept 4 bases outside the gene matches. The CDR3 DNA reads as TGTGCCAGCAGTTACTCGAGCGGGGGTAGCTCCTACGAGCAGTACTTC. Translating gives CASSYSSGGSSYEQYF.

This clonotype was recorded many times. V gene TRBV27 combines with J gene TRBJ1-6, with D unclear. CDR3 size: 15 residues. Germline V gene data show CDR1 as MNHEY and CDR2 as SMNVEV (reference sequence). The V end was cut by 4 bases, the J end by 0 bases, with 7 bases between. The CDR3 DNA reads TGTGCCAGCAGTTCGAACAGCTCCTATAATTCACCCCTCCACTTT. Its translation is CASSSNSSYNSPLHF.

This clonotype was picked up many times. V is TRBV7-7 and J is TRBJ1-2, with D uncertain. CDR1 is SSHAT and CDR2 is FNYEAQ in the germline V gene (reference sequence). V shed 6 bases and J shed 4 bases, with 12 bases lying between them. The CDR3 is 13 amino acids. The CDR3 protein is CASRRTVGYGYTF. The CDR3 DNA sequence: TGTGCCAGCAGGCGGACGGTCGGCTATGGCTACACCTTC.

This clonotype has just a few counts. Sequence at one end of the junction differs from germline and may be a read error. The chain carries TRBV6-6 and TRBJ1-5, with TRBD1 identical over 7 bases. Per the germline V gene, CDR1 is MNHNY and CDR2 is SVGAGI (reference sequence). This CDR3 is built from 14 residues. The CDR3 DNA sequence: TGTGCCAGCGGTGTGACAGGGAGTCAAAACACCTTGTACTTT. Encoded protein: CASGVTGSQNTLYF.

The genes are TRBV12-3 or TRBV12-4 and TRBJ2-2; 8 positions agree with TRBD1. The CDR3 runs 16 residues. V lost 6 bases, J lost 5 bases, and 11 bases stayed unmatched. The CDR3 is CASSPPRQGSTGELFF. The DNA of the CDR3 is TGTGCCAGCAGCCCTCCGCGACAGGGGAGTACCGGGGAGCTGTTTTTT.

This clonotype was observed at least ten times. The gene calls are TRBV20-1 and TRBJ2-1, with TRBD2 as a possible D gene (6 bases). V was shortened by 8 bases and J by 8 bases, with 22 bases between the two germline ends. In germline, CDR1 is DFQATT, CDR2 SNEGSKA (reference sequence). This CDR3 region has 14 residues. CDR3 nucleotide sequence: TGCAGTTCCCGCGGGTCCGTCAGGAGGGATGAGCAGTTCTTC. It encodes CSSRGSVRRDEQFF.